The present entry profiles one T cell receptor (beta chain) with its context. This same CDR3 is encoded by further DNA sequences in the sample. The authors' processing: Scientists estimated how many nucleated cells there were by amplifying reference gene primers. TCRdb's table, derived via immunoSEQ multiplex PCR, lists solely in-frame clones and lacks some. The D gene and trimming were derived from the DNA, and the V and J assignments and clone size from that table. Altogether 300,000 to 400,000 clones are present, about 91% being singletons, with the ten largest covering 1.5% to 2%. The sample originates from a study of blood T cell repertoires in COVID-19. The length of the CDR3 is 15 residues. Germline loops: CDR1 SGHRS, CDR2 YFSETQ. V lost 0 bases and J lost 5; bases outside the gene matches: 1.

Sequenced sample: peripheral blood. The chain joins TRBV5-1 to TRBJ1-4; TRBD1 agrees at 10 bases. The sequence was obtained from a woman aged 25 to 39 with COVID-19, enrolled during active disease. The CDR3 sequence: CASSLAGQGNEKLFF. CDR3 DNA sequence: TGCGCCAGCAGCTTGGCGGGACAGGGGAATGAAAAACTGTTTTTT.